The 27 T cell receptor beta chains reported below all come from one sample, sequenced in a study of shared clonotypes between healthy human individuals. Profiling relied on immunoSEQ multiplex PCR, and the TCRdb table lists in-frame clones only, not all of them. The sample consists of more than 850,000 clones, around 82% of them appearing once. Source material: memory CD4+ T cells from PBMCs. This sample's subset: CD45RA-negative fraction. These receptors originate from a man between 18 and 35 years old in good health. Some clones in this sample may be carry-over from other donors' samples.

This clone was seen ten or more times. The V and J genes are TRBV7-9 and TRBJ1-1; D is ambiguous. The CDR3 loop spans 11 amino acids. V was clipped by 4 bases and J by 8 bases, with 8 bases between them. Germline values: CDR1 SEHNR, CDR2 FQNEAQ (reference sequence). CDR3 in amino acids: CASSSWEEAFF. The CDR3 DNA sequence: TGTGCCAGCAGCTCTTGGGAAGAAGCTTTCTTT.

V and J are TRBV28 and TRBJ2-7; 7 nucleotides line up with TRBD2. The V gene end was trimmed by 8 bases and the J gene end by 2 bases; junction bases not matched to a gene: 6. Germline V gene sequence: CDR1 MDHEN, CDR2 SYDVKM. This CDR3 region has 13 residues. CDR3 bases: TGTGCCAGCCTCAGCGGGGCCGCCTACGAGCAGTACTTC. It yields the protein CASLSGAAYEQYF.

The CDR3 DNA sequence: TGCGCCAGCAGCTTGGGGTGGTCCGTCCCGGGACAGGGATGGGGACCTGGGAACACTGAAGCTTTCTTT. This translates into CASSLGWSVPGQGWGPGNTEAFF. The chain couples TRBV5-1 to TRBJ1-1; 9 nucleotides line up with TRBD1. V trimming: 0 bases; J trimming: 1 base; junction bases outside the gene matches: 25. This CDR3 spans 23 amino acids. Germline V lookup: CDR1 SGHRS, CDR2 YFSETQ.

The V gene is TRBV5-1, the J gene TRBJ1-1, with 7 nucleotides matching TRBD1. Germline CDR1 reads SGHRS; CDR2 reads YFSETQ. This CDR3 is 15 amino acids long. Trimming at V came to 0 bases and at J to 4 bases, leaving 6 bases not matched to a gene. The CDR3, as DNA: TGCGCCAGCAGCTTGGTATACAGGGGACGCACTGAAGCTTTCTTT. Translating gives CASSLVYRGRTEAFF.

V gene TRBV28 combines with J gene TRBJ2-7, with D perhaps TRBD2 (6 bases). This CDR3 is built from 14 residues. V was clipped by 4 bases and J by 2 bases, with 12 bases between them. CDR1 is MDHEN and CDR2 is SYDVKM in the germline V gene. Written as DNA, the CDR3 is TGTGCCAGCAGTTCCCGGGGGACGACCTACGAGCAGTACTTC. It translates to CASSSRGTTYEQYF.

This sequence joins TRBV4-2 and TRBJ2-1; 15 bases match TRBD2. Germline CDR1 LGHNA, CDR2 YNFKEQ. There are 17 residues in the CDR3. The trim removed 2 bases at V and 7 bases at J, leaving 6 bases unmatched. The CDR3 sequence is CASSQSGLAGGPNEQFF. Written as DNA, the CDR3 is TGTGCCAGCAGCCAATCGGGACTAGCGGGAGGCCCTAATGAGCAGTTCTTC.

The chain joins TRBV10-3 to TRBJ2-5, with a possible D match to TRBD2 (6 bases). Germline assignment: CDR1 ENHRY and CDR2 SYGVKD. The CDR3 sequence is 15 residues long. V dropped 0 bases and J dropped 4 bases, with 12 bases sitting between them. As DNA, the CDR3 is TGTGCCATCAGTGAGTCTTCGGGGAGGAGAGAGACCCAGTACTTC. Its translation: CAISESSGRRETQYF.

The V and J genes are TRBV9 and TRBJ2-7; either TRBD1 or TRBD2 may supply D (5 bases each). CDR1 is SGDLS, CDR2 YYNGEE, per germline. CDR3 length equals 16 residues. V lost 0 bases, J lost 6 bases, and 19 bases lay in between. The CDR3 DNA is TGTGCCAGCAGCGTAGCTCCTGGGCAGGGTCGGGGCGAGCAGTACTTC. Protein product: CASSVAPGQGRGEQYF.

With regard to this clone: Distinct nucleotide sequences in the sample also encode this CDR3. The rearrangement links TRBV7-3 to TRBJ1-2, with unresolved D. CDR3 length: 13 amino acids. Trimming removed 0 bases from V and 7 bases from J, with 9 bases in between. CDR1 is SGHTA and CDR2 is FQGTGA in the germline V gene. In nucleotides, the CDR3 is TGTGCCAGCAGCTTAACAGGGTTCGGTGGCTACACCTTC. It translates to CASSLTGFGGYTF.

In this sample, this clone turned up a few times. J is TRBJ2-3 and V is TRBV5-1; 8 positions agree with TRBD2. Germline CDR1 SGHRS, CDR2 YFSETQ. The length of the CDR3 is 14 residues. The V and J ends lost 2 bases and 4 bases, in that order; junction bases with no gene match: 3. The CDR3 coding sequence is TGCGCCAGCAGCTTTGGGGGACTAGCAGATACGCAGTATTTT. Translating gives CASSFGGLADTQYF. The entire variable domain, with the rest obtained from reference TRBV5-1 and TRBJ2-3, is as follows: KAGVTQTPRYLIKTRGQQVTLSCSPISGHRSVSWYQQTPGQGLQFLFEYFSETQRNKGNFPGRFSGRQFSNSRSEMNVSTLELGDSALYLCASSFGGLADTQYFGPGTRLTVL.

The rearrangement joins TRBV21-1 to TRBJ1-1. TRBV21-1 constitutes a pseudogene. The CDR3 loop spans 17 amino acids. The CDR3 reads CASSNEKRALKGTEAFF. DNA for the CDR3: TGTGCCAGCAGCAACGAGAAGCGGGCATTAAAGGGGACTGAAGCTTTCTTT.

The CDR3 nucleotides read TGTGCCTGGAGAACCAGGAGCGGACAGAGAAGCACTGAAGCTTTCTTT. Translating it yields CAWRTRSGQRSTEAFF. V usage is TRBV30 and J usage is TRBJ1-1; TRBD1 is a possible D gene (6 bases). The CDR3 runs 16 residues. Looked up from germline, CDR1 is GTSNPN and CDR2 is SVGIG (reference sequence). Trimming took 3 bases from V and 4 from J, leaving 21 bases between them.

V usage is TRBV28 and J usage is TRBJ2-7, with 7 positions matching TRBD2. Trimming took 4 bases from V and 2 from J; bases not matched to a gene: 8. In germline, CDR1 is MDHEN, CDR2 SYDVKM. This CDR3 has 15 amino acids. The CDR3 reads CASSYGGGVTYEQYF. The CDR3 DNA follows: TGTGCCAGCAGTTACGGCGGGGGTGTCACCTACGAGCAGTACTTC.

The rearrangement uses TRBV5-1 and TRBJ2-1, with 8 bases lining up with TRBD1. Trimming cost V 7 bases and J 8 bases; bases outside gene matches: 5. This CDR3 comprises 12 residues. Germline CDR1 reads SGHRS; CDR2 reads YFSETQ. CDR3 amino acids: CASRPGGDEQFF. CDR3 coding DNA: TGCGCCAGCCGACCAGGGGGCGATGAGCAGTTCTTC. Using reference TRBV5-1 and TRBJ2-1 for the parts outside the CDR3, the full variable domain is KAGVTQTPRYLIKTRGQQVTLSCSPISGHRSVSWYQQTPGQGLQFLFEYFSETQRNKGNFPGRFSGRQFSNSRSEMNVSTLELGDSALYLCASRPGGDEQFFGPGTRLTVL.

The CDR3 DNA sequence: TGTGCCAGCAGCTTAGGACGCAGGGAGGAAGAGACCCAGTACTTC. Its translation is CASSLGRREEETQYF. The chain recombines TRBV7-9 with TRBJ2-5, with a weak D call TRBD2 (6 bases). With 1 base removed from V and 3 bases from J, the gap between germline ends came to 12 bases. From germline, CDR1 is SEHNR and CDR2 FQNEAQ (reference sequence). The CDR3 is 15 amino acids.

This chain connects TRBV28 to TRBJ2-1; TRBD1 matches 8 bases. With V trimmed by 5 bases and J by 4 bases, 7 bases remained unmatched. This CDR3 region has 15 residues. In germline, CDR1 is MDHEN, CDR2 SYDVKM. CDR3 region: CASSPGTGRYNEQFF. As DNA, the CDR3 is TGTGCCAGCAGTCCGGGGACAGGTCGGTACAATGAGCAGTTCTTC.

The chain links TRBV5-4 to TRBJ2-7, with a weak D call TRBD2 (6 bases). The V end was cut by 0 bases, the J end by 2 bases, with 6 bases between. This CDR3 contains 13 residues. The germline V gene has CDR1 SGHNT and CDR2 YYREEE (reference sequence). In DNA, the CDR3 is TGTGCCAGCAGCTTGGTAGCGGCCTACGAGCAGTACTTC. It specifies CASSLVAAYEQYF.

The rearrangement links TRBV29-1 to TRBJ2-7, with D tentatively TRBD1 or TRBD2 (5 bases each). This CDR3 has 13 residues. The V end lost 2 bases, the J end lost 2 bases, and 10 bases lay between the germline ends. Per germline, CDR1 SQVTM and CDR2 ANQGSEA. This CDR3 is CSVETGDPYEQYF. As DNA, the CDR3 is TGCAGCGTTGAAACCGGGGACCCCTACGAGCAGTACTTC.

This clone was seen more than once but under ten times. Different DNA sequences within this sample yield the same CDR3. The chain uses TRBV7-8 and TRBJ1-5; possible D gene TRBD1, 5 bases. V lost 3 bases and J 2 bases, leaving 11 bases between the germline ends. Germline values: CDR1 SGHVS, CDR2 FQNEAQ. The CDR3 runs 15 residues. CDR3 sequence (DNA): TGTGCCAGCAGCTTTGGCAGGGTGGGCAATCAGCCCCAGCATTTT. Encoded protein: CASSFGRVGNQPQHF.

This clone has a single count. The chain is built from TRBV7-8 and TRBJ2-2; no definite D call. In germline, CDR1 is SGHVS, CDR2 FQNEAQ. Trimming removed 7 bases at V and 1 base at J, with 10 bases between. The length of the CDR3 is 14 residues. In DNA form, the CDR3 reads TGTGCCAGCACGTTAGAGGAGAACACCGGGGAGCTGTTTTTT. The encoded protein is CASTLEENTGELFF.

The gene calls are TRBV2 and TRBJ1-2, with D tentatively TRBD1 (5 bases). This CDR3 has 13 amino acids. The V end lost 2 bases, the J end lost 7 bases, and 11 bases lay between the germline ends. Germline V gene data show CDR1 as SNHLY and CDR2 as FYNNEI. The CDR3, as DNA: TGTGCCAGCAGTGAAAGCAGGGAGGGTGGCTACACCTTC. This translates into CASSESREGGYTF. The full variable domain, in which reference TRBV2 and TRBJ1-2 provide the parts outside the CDR3, is EPEVTQTPSHQVTQMGQEVILRCVPISNHLYFYWYRQILGQKVEFLVSFYNNEISEKSEIFDDQFSVERPDGSNFTLKIRSTKLEDSAMYFCASSESREGGYTFGSGTRLTVV.

The J gene is TRBJ2-5, the V gene TRBV25-1; tentative D call: TRBD1 (7 bases). CDR1 MGHDK and CDR2 SYGVNS come from the germline V gene. The CDR3 contains 15 residues. V lost 6 bases and J lost 5, with 19 bases in between. The CDR3 nucleotides read TGTGCCAGCAGCCAACCGAGGGGGCGGGGTGAGACCCAGTACTTC. Protein sequence: CASSQPRGRGETQYF.

This chain connects TRBV5-1 to TRBJ2-7, with 8 bases fitting TRBD2. The CDR3 has 17 residues. Germline CDR1 SGHRS, CDR2 YFSETQ. Trimming cost V 0 bases and J 3 bases; bases outside gene matches: 11. As DNA, the CDR3 is TGCGCCAGCAGCTTGGCCGTCGGTAGCGGGGTGAACTACGAGCAGTACTTC. It codes for CASSLAVGSGVNYEQYF. The full variable domain, completed using reference TRBV5-1 and TRBJ2-7, is KAGVTQTPRYLIKTRGQQVTLSCSPISGHRSVSWYQQTPGQGLQFLFEYFSETQRNKGNFPGRFSGRQFSNSRSEMNVSTLELGDSALYLCASSLAVGSGVNYEQYFGPGTRLTVT.

The gene calls are TRBV5-1 and TRBJ2-3; 8 bases line up with TRBD1. From germline, CDR1 is SGHRS and CDR2 YFSETQ. The CDR3 extends over 14 amino acids. The V gene end was trimmed by 4 bases and the J gene end by 6 bases; junction bases not matched to a gene: 7. The chain's CDR3 is CASSTGQGMDTQYF. In nucleotides, the CDR3 is TGCGCCAGCAGCACAGGACAGGGCATGGATACGCAGTATTTT.

The chain is built from TRBV11-2 and TRBJ2-2, with a weak D call TRBD1 (6 bases). Germline CDR1 is SGHAT and CDR2 is FQNNGV. This CDR3 contains 15 residues. The V end was cut by 5 bases, the J end by 0 bases, with 10 bases between. CDR3 nucleotide sequence: TGTGCCAGCAGCGGCCGGACAGCGAACACCGGGGAGCTGTTTTTT. Protein product: CASSGRTANTGELFF. The full variable domain, in which reference TRBV11-2 and TRBJ2-2 provide the parts outside the CDR3, is EAGVAQSPRYKIIEKRQSVAFWCNPISGHATLYWYQQILGQGPKLLIQFQNNGVVDDSQLPKDRFSAERLKGVDSTLKIQPAKLEDSAVYLCASSGRTANTGELFFGEGSRLTVL.

The chain recombines TRBV5-1 with TRBJ1-1; D is unresolved. The CDR3 length is 13 residues. Germline assignment: CDR1 SGHRS and CDR2 YFSETQ. The V and J ends lost 1 base and 5 bases respectively, with 9 bases between them. The CDR3 loop reads CASSLLKETEAFF. CDR3 sequence (DNA): TGCGCCAGCAGCTTGCTTAAGGAGACTGAAGCTTTCTTT.

The gene calls are TRBV4-2 and TRBJ1-1; no definite D call. Germline CDR1 is LGHNA and CDR2 is YNFKEQ. Trimming took 3 bases from V and 0 from J, leaving 11 bases between them. CDR3 length equals 15 residues. The chain's CDR3 is CASSQIQDMNTEAFF. CDR3 nucleotide sequence: TGTGCCAGCAGCCAGATCCAAGACATGAACACTGAAGCTTTCTTT.